This T cell receptor (beta chain) was captured in a study of cytomegalovirus exposure and HLA in healthy donors. Study-level points and caveats: TCR beta sequences reportedly predicted most subjects' HLA-A and HLA-B alleles accurately.

A word on this clone: Antigen: not known.

The V gene lost 3 bases and the J gene lost 5 bases, with 11 bases spanning the gap. Per the germline V gene, CDR1 is LNHDA and CDR2 is SQIVND (reference sequence). This CDR3 spans 14 amino acids. Use of 60 Vbeta and 13 Jbeta primers characterized the PCR. Some clones are missing from TCRdb's copy, which holds only in-frame ones; the method was immunoSEQ multiplex PCR. This sample carries around 200,000 clones, 80% to 90% of them seen once, and the ten largest clones take 0.95% to 1.5%. The chain couples TRBV19 to TRBJ1-5, with D possibly matching TRBD1 (5 bases). The source of this sequence is a girl between 2 and 10 years old in good health and CMV-seropositive. The sequenced sample was PBMCs. The CDR3 spells CASSMNRIHQPQHF. In nucleotides, the CDR3 is TGTGCCAGTAGTATGAACAGGATTCATCAGCCCCAGCATTTT.